A single sample is the source of the 32 T cell receptor beta chains below, sequenced in a study of blood T cells in healthy people across ages. Primed by a sample-barcoded 5' primer and a J-beta primer mix, a second PCR proceeded for about 6 to 11 cycles. Each CDR3 protein gets one entry after TCRdb re-called the 5' RACE reads with MiXCR. In the table there are 700,000 to 950,000 distinct CDR3 sequences, roughly 44% of which are singletons. The material sequenced was blood. These TCRs come from a woman aged 55 to 70 in good health.

The V gene is TRBV12-3 or TRBV12-4, the J gene TRBJ1-1; TRBD1 matches 7 bases. Losses at the gene ends were 6 bases for V and 1 base for J; bases not matched to a gene: 8. This CDR3 region has 15 residues. The CDR3 DNA reads TGTGCCAGCAGACCGAACAGGGGATGGAACACTGAAGCTTTCTTT. It is translated as CASRPNRGWNTEAFF.

This clonotype has a handful of counts. The chain recombines TRBV12-3 or TRBV12-4 with TRBJ1-2; perhaps TRBD1 as D (5 bases). The CDR3 runs 17 residues. Trimming pared 7 bases from V and 3 bases from J, leaving 24 bases between. For the CDR3, the DNA is TGTGCCAGCACCAAGTCCCAGGGAATTAATTCAGACTATGGCTACACCTTC. Its protein is CASTKSQGINSDYGYTF.

The chain links TRBV7-9 to TRBJ1-5; D is unclear. The germline V gene has CDR1 SEHNR and CDR2 FQNEAQ (reference sequence). This CDR3 spans 16 amino acids. Trimming removed 1 base at V and 1 base at J, with 11 bases between. CDR3 amino acids: CASSLGGGRSNQPQHF. CDR3 DNA sequence: TGTGCCAGCAGCTTAGGGGGAGGGAGGAGCAATCAGCCCCAGCATTTT.

The chain carries TRBV6-1 and TRBJ2-1, with D unclear. Trimming left V 3 bases short and J 4 bases short, with 10 bases between. Per germline, CDR1 MNHNS and CDR2 SASEGT. The CDR3 is made up of 14 amino acids. The chain's CDR3 is CASSDPYPYNEQFF. The CDR3 nucleotides are TGTGCCAGCAGTGATCCTTATCCGTACAATGAGCAGTTCTTC.

The count of this clonotype is one. This sequence may be a read error, since a much larger clone differs from it by one base. The gene calls are TRBV11-2 and TRBJ2-3; TRBD2 is a possible D gene (6 bases). There are 21 residues in the CDR3. V gave up 4 bases and J gave up 3 bases, with 32 bases separating them. CDR1 is SGHAT and CDR2 is FQNNGV in the germline V gene. CDR3 residues: CASSSSHLQAGSIMGTDTQYF. CDR3 nucleotides: TGTGCCAGCAGCTCGAGCCATCTCCAAGCGGGCAGTATCATGGGGACAGATACGCAGTATTTT.

The chain is built from TRBV5-1 and TRBJ2-5; D possibly corresponds to TRBD1 (6 bases). Germline lookup yields CDR1 SGHRS and CDR2 YFSETQ. This CDR3 region has 16 residues. Trimming left V 4 bases short and J 7 bases short, with 23 bases between. CDR3 sequence reads: CASSPGDTSYQGTQYF. CDR3 bases: TGCGCCAGCAGCCCAGGGGACACCTCGTACCAGGGGACCCAGTACTTC.

Concerning this clonotype itself: This may come from a read error, since a much larger clone is one base off. The chain employs TRBV28 and TRBJ2-1; 10 bases align to TRBD1. The V and J ends lost 1 base and 13 bases, in that order; junction bases with no gene match: 10. CDR1 and CDR2 from the germline V gene are MDHEN and SYDVKM. The CDR3 loop spans 15 amino acids. This CDR3 reads CASSLYGQGGKTQFF. The CDR3, as DNA: TGTGCCAGCAGTTTATACGGACAGGGGGGTAAGACCCAGTTCTTC.

With respect to this clonotype: Germline is not matched at one junction end, which may reflect a read error. Here the CDR3 DNA reads TGTGCCAGCAGCCAAGACGTCTCTGGGGCCAACGTCCCGACTTTC. It yields the protein CASSQDVSGANVPTF. The rearrangement joins TRBV3-1 to TRBJ2-6; weak D call: TRBD1 (5 bases). Germline-derived CDR1 and CDR2 are LGHDT and YNNKEL (reference sequence). The CDR3 sequence is 15 residues long.

The CDR3 coding sequence is TGTGCCATCAGTGAGTTGTTAGCGGGAGACACCGGGGAGCTGTTTTTT. This codes for CAISELLAGDTGELFF. The V gene is TRBV10-3, the J gene TRBJ2-2; the match to TRBD2 covers 9 bases. V lost 1 base to trimming and J lost 3 bases; unmatched junction nucleotides: 3. The CDR3 has 16 residues. Germline lookup yields CDR1 ENHRY and CDR2 SYGVKD.

The rearrangement joins TRBV29-1 to TRBJ2-1, with 8 nucleotides matching TRBD2. The CDR3 sequence is 13 residues long. Germline V CDR1 and CDR2: SQVTM, ANQGSEA. Trimming at V came to 4 bases and at J to 7 bases, leaving 6 bases not matched to a gene. CDR3 in amino acids: CSVGGGGSNEQFF. CDR3 nucleotide sequence: TGCAGCGTTGGTGGCGGGGGGTCTAATGAGCAGTTCTTC.

This rearrangement joins TRBV7-9 to TRBJ1-1, with D tentatively TRBD1 (5 bases). There are 15 residues in the CDR3. Between the trimmed V and J ends, which lost 5 bases and 3 bases, there was a span of 16 bases. The germline gives CDR1 SEHNR, CDR2 FQNEAQ (reference sequence). CDR3 sequence: CASSPHGAPDTEAFF. The CDR3 DNA sequence: TGTGCCAGCAGCCCGCATGGGGCGCCGGACACTGAAGCTTTCTTT.

This clonotype appeared once. The chain has TRBV7-9 and TRBJ2-7; 10 bases are shared with TRBD1. The CDR3 has 15 residues. V was clipped by 5 bases and J by 7 bases; unmatched bases: 11. CDR1 is SEHNR and CDR2 is FQNEAQ in the germline V gene (reference sequence). This CDR3 reads CASSRGTGDRNEQYF. The CDR3, as DNA: TGTGCCAGCAGCCGCGGGACAGGGGATCGCAATGAGCAGTACTTC.

The chain couples TRBV10-2 to TRBJ2-7, with 8 bases aligning to TRBD1. With V trimmed by 5 bases and J by 4 bases, 19 bases remained unmatched. The CDR3 contains 18 residues. The germline gives CDR1 WSHSY, CDR2 SAAADI. The CDR3 protein is CASSSDRGPAWAKYEQYF. The CDR3, as DNA: TGCGCCAGCAGTAGCGACAGGGGCCCAGCCTGGGCAAAATACGAGCAGTACTTC.

There are a few counts of this clonotype. The chain links TRBV29-1 to TRBJ2-7; TRBD2 might be the D (6 bases). Per germline, CDR1 SQVTM and CDR2 ANQGSEA. The CDR3 extends over 13 amino acids. V dropped 0 bases and J dropped 10 bases, with 16 bases sitting between them. In nucleotides, the CDR3 is TGCAGCGTTGAAGATCTTTGGGGAGGTCTTCAGTACTTC. Amino acid sequence: CSVEDLWGGLQYF.

This CDR3 is CASSLGGMGDNEQFF. Here the CDR3 DNA reads TGCGCCAGCAGCCTAGGGGGGATGGGGGACAATGAGCAGTTCTTC. This rearrangement joins TRBV5-1 to TRBJ2-1; D is perhaps TRBD1 or TRBD2 (6 bases each). V gave up 4 bases and J gave up 5 bases, with 16 bases separating them. The CDR3 totals 15 residues. The germline V gene has CDR1 SGHRS and CDR2 YFSETQ. Full variable domain (missing parts from reference TRBV5-1 and TRBJ2-1): KAGVTQTPRYLIKTRGQQVTLSCSPISGHRSVSWYQQTPGQGLQFLFEYFSETQRNKGNFPGRFSGRQFSNSRSEMNVSTLELGDSALYLCASSLGGMGDNEQFFGPGTRLTVL.

A note on this clonotype: With a much larger clone just one base away, this may be a read error. The gene calls are TRBV29-1 and TRBJ2-3; no clear D gene. With 2 bases removed from V and 0 bases from J, the gap between germline ends came to 9 bases. Germline values: CDR1 SQVTM, CDR2 ANQGSEA. This CDR3 contains 14 residues. The CDR3 DNA is TGCAGCGTTGAAAGACACCATAGCACAGATACGCAGTATTTT. Its protein product is CSVERHHSTDTQYF.

The chain recombines TRBV6-2 or TRBV6-3 with TRBJ2-7; unclear D gene. V was shortened by 0 bases and J by 7 bases, with 7 bases between the two germline ends. The germline V gene encodes CDR1 MNHEY and CDR2 SVGEGT. The CDR3 spans 12 residues. The CDR3, as DNA: TGTGCCAGCAGTTACTCGATAGAGGAGCAGTACTTC. Protein sequence: CASSYSIEEQYF.

This clonotype has just a few counts. The CDR3 coding sequence is TGTGCCAGCAGGAAGGGACTAGCGGGGGGAGAAGATACGCAGTATTTT. Its translation is CASRKGLAGGEDTQYF. The chain couples TRBV2 to TRBJ2-3, with 15 bases aligning to TRBD2. Per germline, CDR1 SNHLY and CDR2 FYNNEI. V lost 6 bases and J lost 5; bases outside the gene matches: 6. The CDR3 runs 16 residues.

As to this clonotype: This clone may be a read error of a much larger clone one base away. J is TRBJ2-7 and V is TRBV5-1; 8 bases line up with TRBD2. The length of the CDR3 is 17 residues. Germline loops: CDR1 SGHRS, CDR2 YFSETQ. This CDR3 is CAGSLYPAGDGSYEQYF. CDR3 nucleotide sequence: TGCGCCGGCAGCTTGTACCCAGCGGGAGATGGGTCCTACGAGCAGTACTTC.

The V gene is TRBV4-1, the J gene TRBJ2-7; D unresolved. The tail of the sequence fits TRBJ2-4 better, so the J call may be wrong. Germline V gene data show CDR1 as MGHRA and CDR2 as YSYEKL. The CDR3 sequence is 13 residues long. For the CDR3, the DNA is TGCGCCAGCAGCCAAGAGGTCGCGGCCATTCAGTACTTC. This codes for CASSQEVAAIQYF.

This clonotype appeared a single time. The CDR3 region is CASSGGQVHEQYF. CDR3 coding DNA: TGCGCCAGCAGCGGGGGACAGGTCCACGAGCAGTACTTC. The V call is TRBV5-1, the J call TRBJ2-7; TRBD1 aligns across 8 bases. This CDR3 has 13 amino acids. The germline V gene encodes CDR1 SGHRS and CDR2 YFSETQ. Trimming removed 4 bases from V and 5 bases from J; junction bases left unmatched: 5.

This clonotype was counted only a few times. The chain couples TRBV6-6 to TRBJ2-5; TRBD2 agrees at 9 bases. The CDR3 sequence is 13 residues long. V gave up 6 bases and J gave up 5 bases; unmatched junction bases: 4. Germline CDR1 MNHNY, CDR2 SVGAGI (reference sequence). The CDR3, as DNA: TGTGCCAGCAGGCCTAGCGGGGAGGAGACCCAGTACTTC. It is translated as CASRPSGEETQYF.

DNA for the CDR3: TGTGCCAGCAGTTTATTCTCTGGGACCGAAGACCGGGAGACCCAGTACTTC. This sequence encodes CASSLFSGTEDRETQYF. The gene calls are TRBV28 and TRBJ2-5; either TRBD1 or TRBD2 may fit D (5 bases each). From germline, CDR1 is MDHEN and CDR2 SYDVKM. The germline V and J ends were trimmed by 1 base and 5 bases, with 20 bases remaining between them. The CDR3 loop spans 17 amino acids.

The rearrangement links TRBV7-9 to TRBJ2-7, with TRBD2 matching 9 bases. CDR1 SEHNR and CDR2 FQNEAQ come from the germline V gene (reference sequence). CDR3 length equals 15 residues. V lost 4 bases to trimming and J lost 7 bases; unmatched junction nucleotides: 11. This CDR3 is CASSSTLAGAREQYF. CDR3 coding DNA: TGTGCCAGCAGCTCAACCTTAGCGGGAGCAAGGGAGCAGTACTTC.

Only a few counts were recorded for this clonotype. The chain is built from TRBV20-1 and TRBJ2-5, with 8 bases identical to TRBD2. V lost 3 bases to trimming and J lost 3 bases; unmatched junction nucleotides: 3. CDR3 length equals 13 residues. The germline gives CDR1 DFQATT, CDR2 SNEGSKA (reference sequence). DNA for the CDR3: TGCAGTGCTAGCGGGGGGGGGAAAGAGACCCAGTACTTC. Protein sequence: CSASGGGKETQYF.

The V call is TRBV29-1, the J call TRBJ2-1, with D unresolved. Trimming removed 7 bases from V and 6 bases from J, with 13 bases in between. The CDR3 contains 12 residues. Germline V gene lookup returns CDR1 SQVTM and CDR2 ANQGSEA. CDR3 residues: CSGHKRFNEQFF. The CDR3 bases are TGCAGCGGCCACAAAAGGTTCAATGAGCAGTTCTTC.

With regard to this clonotype: An end of the junction does not agree with germline; a read error may underlie this. The V and J genes are TRBV6-5 and TRBJ2-7; 8 nucleotides line up with TRBD1. Germline lookup yields CDR1 MNHEY and CDR2 SVGAGI. This CDR3 is built from 19 residues. The CDR3 bases are TGTGCCAGCAGTTACTCGACCCTGCTCCGGACAGGGCCCTCCTACGGGCAGTACTTC. This encodes CASSYSTLLRTGPSYGQYF.

The J gene is TRBJ2-7, the V gene TRBV7-3; 8 nucleotides match TRBD2. The CDR3 runs 15 residues. The junction had 13 bases not matched to a gene; V was cut back by 8 bases and J by 4 bases. CDR1 and CDR2 from the germline V gene are SGHTA and FQGTGA. The CDR3 sequence is CASATGAGVFYEQYF. DNA for the CDR3: TGTGCCAGCGCCACCGGAGCGGGAGTTTTTTACGAGCAGTACTTC.

The chain uses TRBV2 and TRBJ2-3, with 7 bases fitting TRBD1. The CDR3 loop spans 18 amino acids. Germline-derived CDR1 and CDR2 are SNHLY and FYNNEI. V shed 5 bases and J 6 bases; nucleotides not matched to a gene: 20. In DNA form, the CDR3 reads TGTGCCAGCAGTCACCGACAGGGAGCGAGAATTGGGGTGGATACGCAGTATTTT. Encoded protein: CASSHRQGARIGVDTQYF.

This clonotype was found a few times. This chain joins TRBV3-1 and TRBJ1-2; D gene ambiguous. CDR3 size: 14 residues. Germline V gene sequence: CDR1 LGHDT, CDR2 YNNKEL (reference sequence). V gave up 6 bases and J gave up 5 bases, with 16 bases separating them. The CDR3 protein is CASSSGRSGYGYTF. CDR3 sequence (DNA): TGTGCCAGCAGTAGCGGAAGAAGCGGGTATGGCTACACCTTC.

The chain is built from TRBV11-2 and TRBJ2-7; D remains unclear. Trimming removed 5 bases from V and 4 bases from J, with 12 bases in between. Germline V lookup: CDR1 SGHAT, CDR2 FQNNGV. The CDR3 sequence is 13 residues long. DNA of the CDR3: TGTGCCAGCAGCGTACCCTCCCTTTACGAGCAGTACTTC. As protein: CASSVPSLYEQYF.

This sequence joins TRBV7-2 and TRBJ2-5, with 7 bases identical to TRBD2. Germline assignment: CDR1 SGHTA and CDR2 FQGNSA. J gave up 0 bases and V 7 bases, and 5 bases lay outside the gene matches. The CDR3 loop spans 14 amino acids. This CDR3 is CASTWGGHQETQYF. CDR3 bases: TGTGCCAGCACTTGGGGGGGTCACCAAGAGACCCAGTACTTC.